This T cell receptor beta chain originates from a study of control samples from healthy donors and cancer patients. Germline V gene lookup returns CDR1 MNHEY and CDR2 SVGAGI. The CDR3 runs to 15 residues. Deletions cut 6 bases from V and 6 bases from J, with 17 bases between. The protocol was immunoSEQ multiplex PCR, while the TCRdb copy is restricted to in-frame clones and leaves out a portion. The sample yields some 120,000 clones, approximately 92% seen once. The rearrangement links TRBV6-5 to TRBJ1-4; TRBD1 might be the D (5 bases). This clonotype originated in a man aged 18 to 30 in good health. Source material: blood. The CDR3 region is CASSSNGGGDEKLFF. CDR3 in DNA: TGTGCCAGCAGCTCAAACGGGGGAGGCGATGAAAAACTGTTTTTT.